The 18 T cell receptor beta chains below all came from one sample that was sequenced in a study of OX40 agonist ivuxolimab in advanced cancers. This table comes from immunoSEQ multiplex PCR, and its TCRdb copy is limited to in-frame clones, with some not included. Among 90,000 to 120,000 clones, about 91% were seen once, and the ten largest hold approximately 1.3%. The specimen comprised CD4+ or CD8+ T cells sorted from blood, sampled in a trial of the OX40 agonist ivuxolimab. The receptors originated from an adult with an advanced solid tumor such as melanoma, head and neck, liver or kidney cancer.

The V call is TRBV5-1, the J call TRBJ2-1; 9 nucleotides line up with TRBD2. Germline CDR1 reads SGHRS; CDR2 reads YFSETQ. This CDR3 region has 15 residues. V was clipped by 0 bases and J by 8 bases; unmatched bases: 6. CDR3 nucleotides: TGCGCCAGCAGCTTGGGGCTAGCGGGACTTGATGAGCAGTTCTTC. It is translated as CASSLGLAGLDEQFF.

The CDR3: CASSLNPPGGTYGYTF. The CDR3 nucleotides are TGTGCCAGCAGCCTAAATCCCCCCGGAGGGACCTATGGCTACACCTTC. V and J are TRBV28 and TRBJ1-2; D is possibly TRBD1 (5 bases). Looked up from germline, CDR1 is MDHEN and CDR2 is SYDVKM. The CDR3 loop spans 16 amino acids. V was trimmed by 6 bases and J by 4 bases, leaving 21 bases between them.

This clone was observed many times. The V gene is TRBV9, the J gene TRBJ1-5, with D uncertain. The CDR3 loop spans 13 amino acids. V was trimmed by 0 bases and J by 1 base, leaving 2 bases between them. Germline V CDR1 and CDR2: SGDLS, YYNGEE. The CDR3 DNA reads TGTGCCAGCAGCGTAGAAAGCAATCAGCCCCAGCATTTT. It yields the protein CASSVESNQPQHF.

The rearrangement links TRBV2 to TRBJ2-7, with 13 bases lining up with TRBD2. V lost 6 bases, J lost 2 bases, and 10 bases stayed unmatched. The CDR3 covers 17 residues. In germline, CDR1 is SNHLY, CDR2 FYNNEI. Written as DNA, the CDR3 is TGTGCCAGCAGCATTCAGACTAGCGGGAGGTTTACCTACGAGCAGTACTTC. The encoded protein is CASSIQTSGRFTYEQYF.

V and J are TRBV28 and TRBJ1-2; 7 nucleotides align to TRBD1. The length of the CDR3 is 14 residues. The V gene's germline CDR1 is MDHEN and CDR2 SYDVKM. Germline trimming cut 6 bases from V and 4 bases from J; bases unmatched to any gene: 8. CDR3 residues: CASRYLQGRYGYTF. CDR3 coding DNA: TGTGCCAGCAGATATCTACAGGGGCGCTATGGCTACACCTTC.

V and J are TRBV2 and TRBJ1-5; TRBD1 aligns across 10 bases. Germline V CDR1 and CDR2: SNHLY, FYNNEI. The V gene end was trimmed by 6 bases and the J gene end by 5 bases; junction bases not matched to a gene: 7. The CDR3 length is 15 residues. The CDR3: CASRDRDRGYQPQHF. In DNA form, the CDR3 reads TGTGCCAGCAGAGACCGGGACAGGGGTTATCAGCCCCAGCATTTT.

The rearrangement links TRBV29-1 to TRBJ2-7; D perhaps matches TRBD2 (5 bases). Germline lookup yields CDR1 SQVTM and CDR2 ANQGSEA. The CDR3 has 12 amino acids. The V gene lost 4 bases and the J gene lost 2 bases, with 9 bases spanning the gap. The CDR3 DNA is TGCAGCGTTGCGGGGTACCCCTACGAGCAGTACTTC. It encodes CSVAGYPYEQYF.

The chain is built from TRBV15 and TRBJ2-5; TRBD2 matches 13 bases. Germline CDR1 LNHNV, CDR2 YYDKDF (reference sequence). The J segment lost 6 bases and the V segment lost 0 bases, leaving 7 bases of the junction unmatched. The CDR3 extends over 17 amino acids. This CDR3 is CATSRDRGLAGDKTQYF. In DNA form, the CDR3 reads TGTGCCACCAGCAGAGATCGAGGACTAGCGGGAGACAAGACCCAGTACTTC.

This chain connects TRBV14 to TRBJ2-1; 10 nucleotides match TRBD1. CDR1 SGHDN and CDR2 FVKESK come from the germline V gene. This CDR3 has 16 residues. V lost 1 base to trimming and J lost 7 bases; unmatched junction nucleotides: 7. The DNA of the CDR3 is TGTGCCAGCAGCCAAGGACAGGGGGCCCCATGGAATGAGCAGTTCTTC. Its protein is CASSQGQGAPWNEQFF.

The rearrangement joins TRBV15 to TRBJ2-5, with a possible D match to TRBD2 (6 bases). Germline CDR1 LNHNV, CDR2 YYDKDF (reference sequence). V was cut by 1 base and J by 7 bases, with 19 bases left in between. This CDR3 region has 16 residues. CDR3 in DNA: TGTGCCACCAGCAGAGTGGGTAGCGGCGTCGGCGGGACCCAGTACTTC. Translating it yields CATSRVGSGVGGTQYF.

The chain recombines TRBV5-1 with TRBJ2-1, with 8 bases identical to TRBD2. The CDR3 contains 17 residues. J lost 5 bases, V lost 0 bases, and 10 bases had no gene match. Germline lookup yields CDR1 SGHRS and CDR2 YFSETQ. The CDR3 reads CASSLDPSGRINNEQFF. The CDR3 DNA reads as TGCGCCAGCAGCTTGGATCCCAGCGGGAGAATCAACAATGAGCAGTTCTTC. Complete variable domain (other parts from reference TRBV5-1 and TRBJ2-1): KAGVTQTPRYLIKTRGQQVTLSCSPISGHRSVSWYQQTPGQGLQFLFEYFSETQRNKGNFPGRFSGRQFSNSRSEMNVSTLELGDSALYLCASSLDPSGRINNEQFFGPGTRLTVL.

The V call is TRBV5-5, the J call TRBJ2-1; D perhaps matches TRBD2 (5 bases). V lost 2 bases and J 2 bases, leaving 23 bases between the germline ends. This CDR3 is built from 19 residues. From germline, CDR1 is SGHKS and CDR2 YYEKEE (reference sequence). CDR3 sequence: CASSFREQTLASPYNEQFF. As DNA, the CDR3 is TGTGCCAGCAGCTTTCGGGAACAGACATTAGCGTCCCCCTACAATGAGCAGTTCTTC.

V usage is TRBV11-2 and J usage is TRBJ1-1; no firm D call. Trimming pared 0 bases from V and 1 base from J, leaving 6 bases between. The germline CDR1 and CDR2 sequences are SGHAT and FQNNGV. This CDR3 has 14 residues. This CDR3 is CASSLDPKNTEAFF. In DNA, the CDR3 is TGTGCCAGCAGCTTAGACCCGAAGAACACTGAAGCTTTCTTT.

This sequence joins TRBV6-5 and TRBJ1-1; D unclear. The CDR3 is made up of 16 amino acids. Germline V CDR1 and CDR2: MNHEY, SVGAGI. V dropped 2 bases and J dropped 5 bases, with 18 bases sitting between them. The CDR3 reads CASSYPPDGRGTEAFF. The CDR3 region has the DNA TGTGCCAGCAGTTACCCACCTGATGGGCGGGGAACTGAAGCTTTCTTT.

V usage is TRBV7-9 and J usage is TRBJ2-5; D is uncertain. The V end was cut by 0 bases, the J end by 4 bases, with 9 bases between. From germline, CDR1 is SEHNR and CDR2 FQNEAQ (reference sequence). CDR3 length: 14 residues. The CDR3 reads CASSLAGSVETQYF. CDR3 nucleotides: TGTGCCAGCAGCTTAGCGGGCAGTGTAGAGACCCAGTACTTC.

CDR3 sequence: CASSPGTYQPQHF. In nucleotides, the CDR3 is TGTGCCAGCAGCCCCGGGACTTATCAGCCCCAGCATTTT. The V call is TRBV5-6, the J call TRBJ1-5; TRBD1 is a possible D gene (5 bases). Germline CDR1 and CDR2: SGHDT and YYEEEE. The CDR3 runs 13 residues. The V gene lost 4 bases and the J gene lost 5 bases, with 10 bases spanning the gap.

The V and J genes are TRBV11-2 and TRBJ2-1, with no clear D. The CDR3 is made up of 14 amino acids. The V gene's germline CDR1 is SGHAT and CDR2 FQNNGV. With 4 bases removed from V and 1 base from J, the gap between germline ends came to 8 bases. The CDR3 reads CASSSPTSYNEQFF. The DNA for the CDR3 is TGTGCCAGCAGCTCCCCGACGTCCTACAATGAGCAGTTCTTC.

This chain connects TRBV11-2 to TRBJ2-1, with 7 bases lining up with TRBD2. Germline CDR1 SGHAT, CDR2 FQNNGV. The CDR3 is made up of 15 amino acids. Trimming at V came to 3 bases and at J to 3 bases, leaving 5 bases not matched to a gene. CDR3 sequence reads: CASSLSGDDYNEQFF. DNA for the CDR3: TGTGCCAGCAGCTTGAGCGGGGACGACTACAATGAGCAGTTCTTC.